Reported below is one T cell receptor (beta chain). For the second PCR, which ran for roughly 7 to 11 cycles, a sample-barcoded 5' primer and a J-beta primer mix were used. Each CDR3 protein gets one entry after TCRdb re-called the 5' RACE reads with MiXCR. The sample includes around 1,900,000 distinct CDR3 sequences, approximately 39% seen only once; the top ten take 20% to 25%. The sample belongs to a study of blood T cells in healthy people across ages. The sample consisted of blood. The receptor's source is a human donor in good health.

CDR3 in DNA: TGTGCCAGTAGTATTCGTTGGGGACTCGGCTATGGCTACACCTTC. It encodes CASSIRWGLGYGYTF. This sequence joins TRBV19 and TRBJ1-2, with TRBD1 as a possible D gene (5 bases). There are 15 residues in the CDR3. Germline-derived CDR1 and CDR2 are LNHDA and SQIVND (reference sequence). The germline V and J ends were trimmed by 3 bases and 4 bases, with 15 bases remaining between them.